In its sample, the clone carrying this T cell receptor (beta chain) was seen a few times. Its antigen is unknown. The data were obtained in a study of blood T cells in healthy people across ages. Regarding the study as a whole: The study found more naive CD4+ cells and higher diversity in long-lived than aged donors.

A second PCR, run for about 7 to 12 cycles, used a sample-barcoded 5' primer plus a J-beta primer mix. TCRdb recomputed calls from the 5' RACE reads with MiXCR, one row per CDR3 protein. The data contain about 510,000 distinct CDR3 sequences, about 27% of them seen just once; the ten biggest clones take up approximately 4%. Germline CDR1 and CDR2: LGHNT and FRNRAP. V lost 5 bases to trimming and J lost 4 bases, with 12 bases between them. The CDR3 covers 14 residues. The sample was also linked to a second study, of T cells of mothers and their children. That work contributes: Donation was provided by three healthy Caucasian mothers along with their six children. Maternal samples each gave over 8.5 million TCR beta CDR3 reads, and child samples a few million each.

The chain links TRBV12-5 to TRBJ1-3; D perhaps matches TRBD1 (5 bases). The sequence derives from a boy aged 2 to 10 in good health. The sample taken for sequencing was blood. CDR3 in amino acids: CASGPGTSGNTIYF. CDR3 coding DNA: TGTGCTAGTGGTCCCGGGACGTCCGGAAACACCATATATTTT.